This passage covers 5 T cell receptor beta chains from one sample sequenced in a study of human T cells and chemical hapten exposure. This sample's time point: patch test 2, 6 weeks after DPC sensitization. The sample's treatment: therapeutic diphenylcyclopropenone sensitization with weekly scalp DPC. TCRdb called the RACE reads again in MiXCR, with one record for every CDR3 protein. The data contain about 95,000 distinct CDR3 sequences, roughly 10% of them singletons. The sequencing here drew on whole blood, taken in connection with sensitization to the hapten diphenylcyclopropenone (DPC). The receptors derive from a woman aged 40 to 50 with alopecia areata. Some clones in this sample may be carry-over from other donors' samples.

This clonotype appeared many times. The chain recombines TRBV7-8 with TRBJ2-2; TRBD1 matches 10 bases. The CDR3 spans 16 residues. CDR1 is SGHVS, CDR2 FQNEAQ, per germline. The V segment lost 5 bases and the J segment 4 bases; nucleotides outside the gene matches: 7. CDR3 protein: CASSLGDRGPTGELFF. CDR3 DNA sequence: TGTGCCAGCAGCCTCGGAGACAGGGGGCCCACCGGGGAGCTGTTTTTT. The full variable domain, its missing parts supplied by reference TRBV7-8 and TRBJ2-2, is GAGVSQSPRYKVAKRGQDVALRCDPISGHVSLFWYQQALGQGPEFLTYFQNEAQLDKSGLPSDRFFAERPEGSVSTLKIQRTQQEDSAVYLCASSLGDRGPTGELFFGEGSRLTVL.

This clonotype was seen at least ten times. The V gene is TRBV4-2, the J gene TRBJ1-1; the D is unclear. V lost 0 bases, J lost 2 bases, and 7 bases lay in between. This CDR3 region has 14 residues. CDR1 is LGHNA and CDR2 is YNFKEQ in the germline V gene. The CDR3 spells CASSQEGINTEAFF. For the CDR3, the DNA is TGTGCCAGCAGCCAAGAGGGCATTAACACTGAAGCTTTCTTT.

This chain connects TRBV20-1 to TRBJ1-1, with D perhaps TRBD1 (5 bases). Germline loops: CDR1 DFQATT, CDR2 SNEGSKA (reference sequence). CDR3 size: 15 residues. V gave up 5 bases and J gave up 3 bases, with 19 bases separating them. The CDR3 protein is CSAPMGGTGHTEAFF. The CDR3 DNA reads as TGCAGTGCTCCGATGGGAGGGACGGGGCACACTGAAGCTTTCTTT.

This clonotype was counted a few times. At one of its ends the junction is not consistent with the germline gene, which may arise from a read error. DNA for the CDR3: TGTGCCAGCAGCGCGGTTTGGGGACCGGATCAGCTCCAGCATTTT. Protein product: CASSAVWGPDQLQHF. The V call is TRBV3-1, the J call TRBJ1-5, with D possibly TRBD1 on 5 matching bases. The length of the CDR3 is 15 residues. Germline CDR1 is LGHDT and CDR2 is YNNKEL (reference sequence).

The J gene is TRBJ2-2, the V gene TRBV12-3 or TRBV12-4, with 11 bases aligning to TRBD1. V lost 10 bases and J lost 5; bases outside the gene matches: 6. The CDR3 runs to 14 residues. The CDR3 reads CATNRDRGTGELFF. The CDR3 DNA follows: TGTGCCACTAACCGGGACAGGGGGACCGGGGAGCTGTTTTTT.